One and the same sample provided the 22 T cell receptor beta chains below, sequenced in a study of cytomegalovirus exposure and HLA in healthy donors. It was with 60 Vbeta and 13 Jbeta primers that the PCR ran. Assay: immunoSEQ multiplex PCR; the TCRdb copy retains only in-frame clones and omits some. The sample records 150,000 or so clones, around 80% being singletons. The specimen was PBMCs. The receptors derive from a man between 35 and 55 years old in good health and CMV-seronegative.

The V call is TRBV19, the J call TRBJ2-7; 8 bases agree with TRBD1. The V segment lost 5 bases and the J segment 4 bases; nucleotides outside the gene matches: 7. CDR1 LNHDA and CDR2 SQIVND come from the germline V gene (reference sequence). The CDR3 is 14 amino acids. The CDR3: CASSPGQGGYEQYF. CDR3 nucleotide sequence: TGTGCCAGTAGTCCCGGACAGGGCGGGTACGAGCAGTACTTC.

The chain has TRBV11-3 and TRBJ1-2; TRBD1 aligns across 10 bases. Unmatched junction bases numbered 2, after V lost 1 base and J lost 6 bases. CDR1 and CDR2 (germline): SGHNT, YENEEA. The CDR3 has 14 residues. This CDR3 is CASSLGTGGDGYTF. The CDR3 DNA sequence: TGTGCCAGCAGCTTAGGGACAGGGGGGGATGGCTACACCTTC.

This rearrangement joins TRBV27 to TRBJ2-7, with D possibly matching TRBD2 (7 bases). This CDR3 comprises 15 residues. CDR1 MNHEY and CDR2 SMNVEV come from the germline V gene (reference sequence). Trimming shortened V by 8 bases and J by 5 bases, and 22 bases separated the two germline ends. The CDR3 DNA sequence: TGTGCCAGCGCGAGGGGGGGCGCGGTTCTACACGAGCAGTACTTC. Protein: CASARGGAVLHEQYF.

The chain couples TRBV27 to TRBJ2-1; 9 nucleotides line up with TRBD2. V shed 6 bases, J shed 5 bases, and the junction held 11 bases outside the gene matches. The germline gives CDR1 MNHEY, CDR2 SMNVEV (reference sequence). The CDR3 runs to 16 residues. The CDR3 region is CASRVPVAGVDNEQFF. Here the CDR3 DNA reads TGTGCCAGCAGGGTCCCGGTAGCGGGAGTAGACAATGAGCAGTTCTTC.

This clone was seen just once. CDR3 coding DNA: TGTGCCAGCAGCTTATTTGCCAGGGGAGCGACAGATACGCAGTATTTT. It is translated as CASSLFARGATDTQYF. The chain employs TRBV11-2 and TRBJ2-3; D may be TRBD1 (6 bases). The CDR3 totals 16 residues. V was pared by 2 bases and J by 3 bases, with 15 bases between. Germline CDR1 reads SGHAT; CDR2 reads FQNNGV.

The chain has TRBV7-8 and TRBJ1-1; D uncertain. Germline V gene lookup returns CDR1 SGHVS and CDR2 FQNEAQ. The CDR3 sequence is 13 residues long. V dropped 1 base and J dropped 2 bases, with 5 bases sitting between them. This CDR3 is CASSLVRNTEAFF. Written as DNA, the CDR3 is TGTGCCAGCAGCTTAGTCAGAAACACTGAAGCTTTCTTT.

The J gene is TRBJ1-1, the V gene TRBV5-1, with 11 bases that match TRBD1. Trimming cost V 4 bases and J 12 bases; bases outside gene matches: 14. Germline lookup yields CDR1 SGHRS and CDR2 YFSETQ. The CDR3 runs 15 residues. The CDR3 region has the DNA TGCGCCAGCAGCGTTACCGGGACAGGGGGTTCGGGGACTTTCTTT. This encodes CASSVTGTGGSGTFF.

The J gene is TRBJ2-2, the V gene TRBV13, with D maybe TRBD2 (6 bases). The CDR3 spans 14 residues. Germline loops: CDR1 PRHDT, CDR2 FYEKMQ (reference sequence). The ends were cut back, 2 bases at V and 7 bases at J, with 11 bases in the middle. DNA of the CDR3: TGTGCCAGCAGCTTAACGGGAGTGAGCGGGGAGCTGTTTTTT. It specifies CASSLTGVSGELFF.

The CDR3 nucleotides read TGTGCCAGTAGTAGCGTGGATGAGCAGTTCTTC. Protein product: CASSSVDEQFF. The chain joins TRBV19 to TRBJ2-1, with D unclear. The CDR3 has 11 residues. Trimming took off 4 bases at V and 8 bases at J, with 6 bases between the two ends. The germline V gene encodes CDR1 LNHDA and CDR2 SQIVND (reference sequence). The whole variable domain, remainder taken from reference TRBV19 and TRBJ2-1, is DGGITQSPKYLFRKEGQNVTLSCEQNLNHDAMYWYRQDPGQGLRLIYYSQIVNDFQKGDIAEGYSVSREKKESFPLTVTSAQKNPTAFYLCASSSVDEQFFGPGTRLTVL.

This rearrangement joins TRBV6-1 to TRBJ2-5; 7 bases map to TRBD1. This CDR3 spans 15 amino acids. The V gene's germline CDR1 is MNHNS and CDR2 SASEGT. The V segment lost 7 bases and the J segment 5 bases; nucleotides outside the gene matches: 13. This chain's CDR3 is CASKPGTAAMETQYF. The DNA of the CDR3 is TGTGCCAGCAAACCCGGGACAGCGGCGATGGAGACCCAGTACTTC.

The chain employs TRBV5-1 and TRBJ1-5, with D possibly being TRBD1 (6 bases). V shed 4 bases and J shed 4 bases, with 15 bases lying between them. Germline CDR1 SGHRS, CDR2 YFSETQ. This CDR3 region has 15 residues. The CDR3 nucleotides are TGCGCCAGCAGCATAACCGGGACACCTAATCAGCCCCAGCATTTT. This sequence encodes CASSITGTPNQPQHF. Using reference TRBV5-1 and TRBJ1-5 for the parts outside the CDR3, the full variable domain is KAGVTQTPRYLIKTRGQQVTLSCSPISGHRSVSWYQQTPGQGLQFLFEYFSETQRNKGNFPGRFSGRQFSNSRSEMNVSTLELGDSALYLCASSITGTPNQPQHFGDGTRLSIL.

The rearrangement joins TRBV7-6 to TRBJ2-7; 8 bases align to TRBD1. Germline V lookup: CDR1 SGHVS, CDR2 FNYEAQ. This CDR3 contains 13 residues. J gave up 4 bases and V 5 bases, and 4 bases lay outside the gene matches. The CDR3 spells CASSPTGVYEQYF. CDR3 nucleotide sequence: TGTGCCAGCAGCCCGACAGGGGTTTACGAGCAGTACTTC.

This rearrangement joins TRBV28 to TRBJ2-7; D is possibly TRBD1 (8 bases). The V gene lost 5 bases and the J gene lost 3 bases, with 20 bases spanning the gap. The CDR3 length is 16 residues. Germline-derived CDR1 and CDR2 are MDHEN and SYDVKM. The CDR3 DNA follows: TGTGCCAGCAGTAGGGGGGGGCAGGGGGCAATCTACGAGCAGTACTTC. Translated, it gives CASSRGGQGAIYEQYF. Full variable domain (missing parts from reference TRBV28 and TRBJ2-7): DVKVTQSSRYLVKRTGEKVFLECVQDMDHENMFWYRQDPGLGLRLIYFSYDVKMKEKGDIPEGYSVSREKKERFSLILESASTNQTSMYLCASSRGGQGAIYEQYFGPGTRLTVT.

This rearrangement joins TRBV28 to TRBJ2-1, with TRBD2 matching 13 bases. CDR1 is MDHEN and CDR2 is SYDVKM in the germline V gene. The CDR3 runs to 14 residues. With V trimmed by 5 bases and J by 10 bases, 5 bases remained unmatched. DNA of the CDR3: TGTGCCAGCAGTCTAGGACTAGCGGGGGTGGAGCAGTTCTTC. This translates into CASSLGLAGVEQFF.

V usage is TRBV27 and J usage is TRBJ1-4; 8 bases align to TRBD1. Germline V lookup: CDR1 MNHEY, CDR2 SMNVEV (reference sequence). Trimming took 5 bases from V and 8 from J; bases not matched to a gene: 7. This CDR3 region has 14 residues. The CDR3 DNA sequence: TGTGCCAGCAGTGCAGGGGGCGTTTACGAAAAACTGTTTTTT. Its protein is CASSAGGVYEKLFF.

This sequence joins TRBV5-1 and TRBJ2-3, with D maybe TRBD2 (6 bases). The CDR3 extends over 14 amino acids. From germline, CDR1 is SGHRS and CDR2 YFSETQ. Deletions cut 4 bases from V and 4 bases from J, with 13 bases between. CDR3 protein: CASSGDSGADTQYF. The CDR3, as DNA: TGCGCCAGCAGCGGGGACTCCGGGGCAGATACGCAGTATTTT.

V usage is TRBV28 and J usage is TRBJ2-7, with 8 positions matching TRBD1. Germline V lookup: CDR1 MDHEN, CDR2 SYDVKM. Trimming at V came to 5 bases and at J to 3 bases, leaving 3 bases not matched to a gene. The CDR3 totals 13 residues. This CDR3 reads CASSTGQGYEQYF. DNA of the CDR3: TGTGCCAGCAGTACCGGACAGGGCTACGAGCAGTACTTC.

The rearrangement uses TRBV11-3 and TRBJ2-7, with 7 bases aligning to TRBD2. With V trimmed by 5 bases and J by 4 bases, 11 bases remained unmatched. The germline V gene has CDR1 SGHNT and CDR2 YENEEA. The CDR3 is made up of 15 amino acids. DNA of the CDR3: TGTGCCAGCAGCCCGTTGGGGGGGAGTGGGTACGAGCAGTACTTC. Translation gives CASSPLGGSGYEQYF.

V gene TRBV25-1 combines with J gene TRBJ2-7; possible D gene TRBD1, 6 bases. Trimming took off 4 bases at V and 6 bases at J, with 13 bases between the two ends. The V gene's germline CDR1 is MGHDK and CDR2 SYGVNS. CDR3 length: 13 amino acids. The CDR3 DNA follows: TGTGCCAGCAGTGCCGCACAGGGTTTCGAGCAGTACTTC. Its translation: CASSAAQGFEQYF.

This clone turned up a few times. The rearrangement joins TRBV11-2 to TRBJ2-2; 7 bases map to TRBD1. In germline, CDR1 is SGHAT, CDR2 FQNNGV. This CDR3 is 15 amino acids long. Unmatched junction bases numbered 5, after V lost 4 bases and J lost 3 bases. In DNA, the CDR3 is TGTGCCAGCAGCTCAGGGGGATTCTACACCGGGGAGCTGTTTTTT. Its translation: CASSSGGFYTGELFF.

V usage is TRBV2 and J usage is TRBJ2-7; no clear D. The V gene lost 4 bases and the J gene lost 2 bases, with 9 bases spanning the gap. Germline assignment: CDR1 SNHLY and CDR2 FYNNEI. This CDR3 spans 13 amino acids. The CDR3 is CASSVEATYEQYV. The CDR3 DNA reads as TGTGCCAGCAGTGTGGAAGCGACCTACGAGCAGTACGTC.

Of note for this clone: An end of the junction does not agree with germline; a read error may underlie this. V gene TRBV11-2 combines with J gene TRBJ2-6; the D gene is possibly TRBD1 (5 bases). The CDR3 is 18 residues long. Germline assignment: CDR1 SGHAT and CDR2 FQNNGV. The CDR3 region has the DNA TGTGCCAGCAGTATGTTAGGGCAGGCACTCTCTGGGGCCAACGGCCTGACTTTC. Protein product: CASSMLGQALSGANGLTF.